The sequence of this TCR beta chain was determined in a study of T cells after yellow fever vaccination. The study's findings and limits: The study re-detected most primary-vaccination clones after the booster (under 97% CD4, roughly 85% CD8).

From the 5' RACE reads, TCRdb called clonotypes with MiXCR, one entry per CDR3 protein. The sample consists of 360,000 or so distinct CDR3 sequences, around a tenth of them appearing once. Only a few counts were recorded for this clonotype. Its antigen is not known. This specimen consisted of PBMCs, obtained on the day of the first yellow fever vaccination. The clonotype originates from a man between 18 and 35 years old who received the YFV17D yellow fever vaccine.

CDR3 protein: CASSLLTYEQYF. The CDR3, as DNA: TGTGCCAGCAGTTTACTAACCTACGAGCAGTACTTC. The chain uses TRBV12-3 or TRBV12-4 and TRBJ2-7; no clear D gene. V lost 2 bases to trimming and J lost 2 bases, with 4 bases between them. This CDR3 comprises 12 residues.